These T cell receptor beta chains were read from a single sample in a study of CD8 T cells in ankylosing spondylitis. TCRdb re-called the 5' RACE reads with MiXCR, one entry per CDR3 protein. The table has 200,000 to 250,000 distinct CDR3 sequences, roughly a tenth seen once; the top ten hold about 3%. The sample taken for sequencing was blood, either unsorted or a sorted T cell fraction (not recorded which). These receptors were taken from a male donor with ankylosing spondylitis or in good health (not recorded which). CDR3s include the opening cysteine and the closing phenylalanine or tryptophan.

V gene: TRBV11-1
CDR3 protein: CASTKVGELGAYSYEQYF

V gene: TRBV12-3/TRBV12-4
CDR3 protein: CASSLRASGLSSYNEQFF

V gene: TRBV3-1
CDR3 protein: CASSQQPGGELFF

V gene: TRBV7-2
CDR3 protein: CASSLGATSTDTQYF

V gene: TRBV5-1
CDR3 protein: CASSPSPTNPNTGELFF

V gene: TRBV2
CDR3 protein: CASSPPGQGGTEAFF

V gene: TRBV12-3/TRBV12-4
CDR3 protein: CASTGFSGANVLTF

V gene: TRBV11-2
CDR3 protein: CASTLAGTPENEQFF

V gene: TRBV30
CDR3 protein: CAWSVKGATGELFF

V gene: TRBV20-1
CDR3 protein: CSASGPLNTEAFF

V gene: TRBV5-1
CDR3 protein: CASSAGLLGVNTGELFF

V gene: TRBV6-5
CDR3 protein: CASSYRFAGTGWDEQYF

V gene: TRBV12-3/TRBV12-4
CDR3 protein: CASSAGQGVMNTEAFF

V gene: TRBV12-3/TRBV12-4
CDR3 protein: CASSTRQGSLFPHYF

V gene: TRBV4-1
CDR3 protein: CASSQAGGGAKNIQYF

V gene: TRBV12-3/TRBV12-4
CDR3 protein: CASSFTGAYNEQFF

V gene: TRBV15
CDR3 protein: CATSDSLGPYEQYF

V gene: TRBV10-3
CDR3 protein: CAISESGAGDYDYTF

V gene: TRBV5-1
CDR3 protein: CASGAGARGTEAFF

V gene: TRBV12-3/TRBV12-4
CDR3 protein: CASSPTATPTGELFF

V gene: TRBV5-1
CDR3 protein: CASSWTAVNTGELFF

V gene: TRBV6-5
CDR3 protein: CASSPSAGTGLIGELFF

V gene: TRBV18
CDR3 protein: CASSRAADNQPQHF

V gene: TRBV5-1
CDR3 protein: CASSLGQTTREQYF

V gene: TRBV3-1
CDR3 protein: CASSPLSFYEQYF

V gene: TRBV6-2/TRBV6-3
CDR3 protein: CASSAALGGQNTEAFF

V gene: TRBV7-6
CDR3 protein: CASSLMVSSTDTQYF

V gene: TRBV12-3/TRBV12-4
CDR3 protein: CASSFRQGVSNEQFF

V gene: TRBV20-1
CDR3 protein: CSARTGNRYGYTF

V gene: TRBV27
CDR3 protein: CASSLVGLAYDEQYF

V gene: TRBV3-1
CDR3 protein: CASSSYTSGRVRDEQFF

V gene: TRBV12-3/TRBV12-4
CDR3 protein: CASSMASGIDTQYF

V gene: TRBV5-1
CDR3 protein: CASSFLGGVEAFF

V gene: TRBV9
CDR3 protein: CASSAWTSGREQYF

V gene: TRBV7-9
CDR3 protein: CASRTGGNTIYF

V gene: TRBV20-1
CDR3 protein: CSASRPAIPGELFF

V gene: TRBV20-1
CDR3 protein: CSARGDFPTDTQYF

V gene: TRBV10-3
CDR3 protein: CAITPSGRGHNEQFF

V gene: TRBV3-1
CDR3 protein: CASSQLAGGYNEQFF

V gene: TRBV29-1
CDR3 protein: CSVEDSFSGNTIYF

V gene: TRBV7-2
CDR3 protein: CASRIGGSGETQYF

V gene: TRBV5-1
CDR3 protein: CASSSRDSEAFF